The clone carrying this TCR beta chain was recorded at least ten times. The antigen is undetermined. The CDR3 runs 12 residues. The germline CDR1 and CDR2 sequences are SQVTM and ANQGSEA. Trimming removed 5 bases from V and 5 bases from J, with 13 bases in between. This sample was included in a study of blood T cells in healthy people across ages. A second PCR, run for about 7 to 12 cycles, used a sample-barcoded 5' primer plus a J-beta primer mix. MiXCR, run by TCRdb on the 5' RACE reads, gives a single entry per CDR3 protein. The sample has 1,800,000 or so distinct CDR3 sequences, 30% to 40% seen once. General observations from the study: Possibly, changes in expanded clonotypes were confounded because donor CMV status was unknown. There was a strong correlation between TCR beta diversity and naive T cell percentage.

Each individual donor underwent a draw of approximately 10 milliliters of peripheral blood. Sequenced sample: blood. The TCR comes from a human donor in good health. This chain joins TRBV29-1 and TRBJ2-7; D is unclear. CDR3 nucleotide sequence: TGCAGCGTTCAGTCGGATCGGGACGAGCAGTACTTC. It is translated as CSVQSDRDEQYF.